This TCR beta chain comes out of a study of blood T cell repertoires in COVID-19. In the study overall: Material from acute and convalescent COVID-19 was sourced from the United States, Italy and Spain.

Trimming stripped 1 base from V and 2 bases from J, with 11 bases between. Per the germline V gene, CDR1 is SEHNR and CDR2 is FQNEAQ (reference sequence). The CDR3 contains 16 residues. Clones were sequenced by immunoSEQ multiplex PCR, and TCRdb holds only the in-frame ones, with some missing. The sample includes more than 200,000 clones, 75% to 95% seen only once; the top ten take around 2%. The study assigned cohorts using participant-reported clinical history. V and J are TRBV7-9 and TRBJ2-2; no definite D call. The TCR originated in a woman aged 18-29 years who had recovered from COVID-19. The material sequenced was PBMCs or T cells enriched from blood (not recorded which). The CDR3 sequence: CASSLGGYPNTGELFF. The CDR3 nucleotides read TGTGCCAGCAGCTTAGGAGGTTACCCCAACACCGGGGAGCTGTTTTTT.